This is a list of T cell receptor beta chains from one sample in a study of T cells of healthy individuals. MiXCR, run by TCRdb on the 5' RACE reads, gives a single entry per CDR3 protein. The sample yields 60,000 to 80,000 distinct CDR3 sequences, about 16% seen once. The origin of the receptors is a human donor in good health. Both conserved end residues are part of each CDR3. The D gene is left open where the match is weak. The size entry is marked missing in some rows and otherwise reads once, few, many or a size class.

TRBJ2-7,TRBV4-3,few,-,TGCGCCAGCAGCCAAGAAAGACGGGACTCCTACGAGCAGTACTTC,CASSQERRDSYEQYF
TRBJ2-5,TRBV28,few,-,TGTGCCAGCAGTTCCCCGGCAGGAGGGGAAGAGACCCAGTACTTC,CASSSPAGGEETQYF
TRBJ2-3,TRBV5-1,-,-,TGCGCCAGCAGCTTGGGGCGCCCCACAGATACGCAGTATTTT,CASSLGRPTDTQYF
TRBJ1-2,TRBV30,few,TRBD1,TGTGCCTGGAGCTACAGGGGGCGCCGGGATGGCTACACCTTC,CAWSYRGRRDGYTF
TRBJ2-5,TRBV28,once,TRBD1,TGTGCCAGCAGCCGCGATGGGTGGGGACAGGGGGTTATGAAGACCCAGTACTTC,CASSRDGWGQGVMKTQYF
TRBJ1-5,TRBV2,-,-,TGTGCCAGCAGTGGGGGGGATAACAATCAGCCCCAGCATTTT,CASSGGDNNQPQHF
TRBJ1-5,TRBV9,many,-,TGTGCCAGCAGCGTAGCAGGGTTGAGCAATCAGCCCCAGCATTTT,CASSVAGLSNQPQHF
TRBJ1-6,TRBV20-1,many,-,TGCAGTGCTCAGTACGGGGAATTCACCCTCCACTTT,CSAQYGEFTLHF
TRBJ2-7,TRBV20-1,medium-sized,TRBD2,TGCAGTGCCCGGGGGGAGCGGGAGGGCCGGTACGAGCAGTACTTC,CSARGEREGRYEQYF
TRBJ1-2,TRBV7-6,-,-,TGTGCCAGCAGCTCGAGGGGGGGCTTTGGCTACACCTTC,CASSSRGGFGYTF
TRBJ1-5,TRBV4-2,once,-,TGTGCCAGCAGCCAACATATTAACGCAGGGGCTTTCCCCCATTTT,CASSQHINAGAFPHF
TRBJ1-1,TRBV7-9,once,-,TGTGCCAGCAGCTTCACCACCGGGATCACTGAAGCTTTCTTT,CASSFTTGITEAFF
TRBJ2-7,TRBV12-3/TRBV12-4,many,-,TGTGCCAGCAGTACAGACAGCTACGAGCAGTACTTC,CASSTDSYEQYF
TRBJ2-7,TRBV7-8,-,TRBD2,TGTGCCAGCATCCCCCTGGGACTAGCGGAGAGTTACGAGCAGTACTTC,CASIPLGLAESYEQYF
TRBJ2-1,TRBV3-1,-,TRBD2,TGTGCCAGCAGCCCCGGACTAGCGGGAGTCTATGAGCAGTTCTTC,CASSPGLAGVYEQFF
TRBJ2-5,TRBV18,few,TRBD2,TGTGCCAGCTCACCGGCGGGGGGAATGGAGATTCGAGAGACCCAGTACTTC,CASSPAGGMEIRETQYF
TRBJ1-1,TRBV4-2,-,-,TGTGCCAGCAGCCGCATTGGTCGTGGGGGTAGCACTGAAGCTTTCTTT,CASSRIGRGGSTEAFF